The source of this TCR beta chain is a study of technical replicates of blood from several donors. Produced via immunoSEQ multiplex PCR; TCRdb's table is partial and in-frame only. The data show tens of thousands of clones, about nine tenths seen once. This CDR3 is 16 amino acids long. V shed 3 bases and J 6 bases; nucleotides not matched to a gene: 8. The germline V gene encodes CDR1 SGHTA and CDR2 FQGNSA. This rearrangement joins TRBV7-2 to TRBJ1-5, with TRBD1 matching 10 bases. Sequencing was done on a sample of T cells isolated from PBMCs. The source of this sequence is a human donor in good health. Some clones in this sample may be carry-over from other donors' samples. CDR3 amino acids: CASSLDRGTGSQPQHF. DNA of the CDR3: TGTGCCAGCAGCTTGGACAGGGGGACGGGATCTCAGCCCCAGCATTTT.